What follows is one T cell receptor beta chain and its context. Original processing methods: Reference gene primer amplification gave estimated nucleated cell counts. Profiled with immunoSEQ multiplex PCR; TCRdb holds only in-frame clones, not every one. Clonal size and the V and J genes are those of that table, whereas D and trimming came from the DNA. The sample holds approximately 140,000 clones; 85% to 90% are singletons and the top ten take approximately 6.1%. The source of the sample is a study of blood T cell repertoires in COVID-19. Study-level background: The samples span acute and convalescent COVID-19 from the United States, Italy and Spain.

V was trimmed by 6 bases and J by 9 bases, leaving 18 bases between them. This CDR3 spans 14 amino acids. Germline-derived CDR1 and CDR2 are SGHVS and FQNEAQ. The receptor comes from a man of 80 years or more with acute or convalescent COVID-19. The sequenced material came from peripheral blood. The V and J genes are TRBV7-8 and TRBJ2-1; tentative D call: TRBD1 (5 bases). The CDR3 sequence is CASRGVLVGGEQFF. The CDR3 DNA is TGTGCCAGCAGAGGGGTTCTAGTGGGCGGTGAGCAGTTCTTC.